This passage covers 26 T cell receptor beta chains from one sample sequenced in a study of identical twins. TCRdb re-called the 5' RACE reads through MiXCR, storing one row per CDR3 protein. The sample lists some 300,000 distinct CDR3 sequences, around 12% occurring once. This sample was also put to use in a study of yellow fever vaccine responses in identical twins.

Sequencing used CD8+ T cells sorted from blood. All receptors derive from a woman between 18 and 29 years old in good health.

This clonotype was found many times. The chain couples TRBV4-2 to TRBJ2-1; a possible D gene is TRBD2 (6 bases). This CDR3 spans 16 amino acids. With 0 bases removed from V and 7 bases from J, the gap between germline ends came to 16 bases. CDR1 and CDR2 from the germline V gene are LGHNA and YNFKEQ. CDR3 coding DNA: TGTGCCAGCAGCCAAGATCCGGGGGAGTGGAGGAATGAGCAGTTCTTC. Amino acids: CASSQDPGEWRNEQFF.

The gene calls are TRBV28 and TRBJ2-1; a weak D match, TRBD2 (6 bases). Deletions cut 2 bases from V and 7 bases from J, with 12 bases between. Germline-derived CDR1 and CDR2 are MDHEN and SYDVKM. The CDR3 runs to 14 residues. CDR3 sequence: CASSLRGGNNEQFF. The CDR3 bases are TGTGCCAGCAGTTTAAGAGGAGGGAATAATGAGCAGTTCTTC.

This clonotype has more than one count but fewer than ten. The chain links TRBV27 to TRBJ2-1, with no clear D. CDR3 length: 11 residues. V lost 7 bases and J 5 bases, leaving 6 bases between the germline ends. The germline V gene has CDR1 MNHEY and CDR2 SMNVEV (reference sequence). The CDR3, as DNA: TGTGCCAGCATTAATAACAATGAGCAGTTCTTC. Its protein is CASINNNEQFF.

The sample holds a few counts of this clonotype. This chain connects TRBV12-3 or TRBV12-4 to TRBJ2-1; D possibly corresponds to TRBD2 (6 bases). CDR3 size: 17 residues. V gave up 1 base and J gave up 3 bases, with 16 bases separating them. CDR3 sequence reads: CASSLVGGLGVYNEQFF. The CDR3 nucleotides read TGTGCCAGCAGTTTAGTGGGGGGATTGGGGGTCTACAATGAGCAGTTCTTC.

Concerning this clonotype itself: One end of the junction fails to match germline, which may point to a read error. The chain uses TRBV7-6 and TRBJ2-1; 11 nucleotides match TRBD2. CDR3 length: 16 amino acids. The germline CDR1 and CDR2 sequences are SGHVS and FNYEAQ. CDR3 nucleotides: TGTGCCAGCAGCGATAGCGGGAGGGCCATCTACAACGAGCAGTTCTTC. The encoded protein is CASSDSGRAIYNEQFF.

This clonotype has a count of ten or more. This rearrangement joins TRBV11-1 to TRBJ2-1, with a weak D call TRBD2 (6 bases). The CDR3 extends over 18 amino acids. Looked up from germline, CDR1 is SGHAT and CDR2 is FQDESV (reference sequence). Deletions cut 1 base from V and 5 bases from J, with 21 bases between. The CDR3 loop reads CASSLVVPSRRRDNEQFF. The CDR3 DNA sequence: TGTGCCAGCAGCTTAGTGGTCCCAAGCAGGAGGAGGGACAATGAGCAGTTCTTC.

The chain joins TRBV20-1 to TRBJ1-6; 7 nucleotides align to TRBD1. The CDR3 totals 15 residues. V lost 1 base and J lost 10; bases outside the gene matches: 10. From germline, CDR1 is DFQATT and CDR2 SNEGSKA (reference sequence). CDR3 DNA sequence: TGCAGTGCTAGAGGACAGGGTGAATTCAGATCACCCCTCCACTTT. Protein product: CSARGQGEFRSPLHF.

There are many counts of this clonotype. Here the CDR3 reads CASSQDLLTDYTYEQYF. The CDR3 region has the DNA TGTGCCAGCAGCCAAGATCTTCTCACAGACTACACCTACGAGCAGTACTTC. The genes are TRBV4-2 and TRBJ2-7, with a weak D call TRBD2 (5 bases). CDR1 LGHNA and CDR2 YNFKEQ come from the germline V gene. The CDR3 covers 17 residues. Trimming left V 0 bases short and J 2 bases short, with 17 bases between.

The chain is built from TRBV6-2 or TRBV6-3 and TRBJ2-7; D not resolved. The ends were cut back, 8 bases at V and 3 bases at J, with 8 bases in the middle. The CDR3 is made up of 11 amino acids. Germline CDR1 MNHEY, CDR2 SVGEGT. The DNA for the CDR3 is TGTGCCAGCTCGGGTCGCTACGAGCAGTACGTC. It translates to CASSGRYEQYV.

This sequence joins TRBV6-1 and TRBJ1-2, with D possibly TRBD1 on 5 matching bases. The V gene's germline CDR1 is MNHNS and CDR2 SASEGT. This CDR3 has 16 amino acids. V was trimmed by 3 bases and J by 2 bases, leaving 16 bases between them. CDR3 sequence reads: CASSDRGRTRNYGYTF. The CDR3 nucleotides are TGTGCCAGCAGTGACCGGGGCAGGACAAGAAACTATGGCTACACCTTC.

The chain carries TRBV5-4 and TRBJ2-7; a weak D match, TRBD2 (5 bases). V lost 4 bases to trimming and J lost 5 bases, with 13 bases between them. Germline V gene lookup returns CDR1 SGHNT and CDR2 YYREEE (reference sequence). The CDR3 is 13 amino acids. The CDR3 DNA reads TGTGCCAGCAGCCCTAATAGCGACCACGAGCAGTACTTC. This codes for CASSPNSDHEQYF.

This clonotype appeared many times. V gene TRBV6-2 or TRBV6-3 combines with J gene TRBJ2-3; 11 nucleotides match TRBD2. This CDR3 spans 15 amino acids. In germline, CDR1 is MNHEY, CDR2 SVGEGT. Trimming cost V 6 bases and J 4 bases; bases outside gene matches: 6. The CDR3 loop reads CASSAGTSGADTQYF. The CDR3, as DNA: TGTGCCAGCAGCGCCGGGACTAGCGGTGCAGATACGCAGTATTTT.

This clonotype was counted only a few times. CDR3 residues: CATRASGSSYNEQFF. In DNA, the CDR3 is TGTGCCACCAGGGCTAGCGGGAGCTCCTACAATGAGCAGTTCTTC. The V gene is TRBV15, the J gene TRBJ2-1, with 10 positions matching TRBD2. The CDR3 consists of 15 residues. Trimming at V came to 6 bases and at J to 0 bases, leaving 2 bases not matched to a gene. CDR1 and CDR2 (germline): LNHNV, YYDKDF (reference sequence).

The sample holds a few counts of this clonotype. The rearrangement uses TRBV5-8 and TRBJ2-5; a possible D gene is TRBD1 (6 bases). The CDR3 has 16 residues. Deletions cut 0 bases from V and 2 bases from J, with 14 bases between. Germline V CDR1 and CDR2: SGHTS, YDEGEE. CDR3 bases: TGTGCCAGCAGCTTGGCCCGGGACACCGGGCAAGAGACCCAGTACTTC. Amino acids: CASSLARDTGQETQYF. The full variable domain, in which reference TRBV5-8 and TRBJ2-5 provide the parts outside the CDR3, is EAGVTQSPTHLIKTRGQQATLRCSPISGHTSVYWYQQALGLGLQFLLWYDEGEERNRGNFPPRFSGRQFPNYSSELNVNALELEDSALYLCASSLARDTGQETQYFGPGTRLLVL.

J is TRBJ2-1 and V is TRBV7-8; the D is unclear. Trimming took 5 bases from V and 5 from J, leaving 4 bases between them. The CDR3 is 11 amino acids. The germline V gene has CDR1 SGHVS and CDR2 FQNEAQ. For the CDR3, the DNA is TGTGCCAGCAGCCTTCACAATGAGCAGTTCTTC. Encoded protein: CASSLHNEQFF.

The chain uses TRBV2 and TRBJ1-5; D may be TRBD1 (5 bases). Germline V gene data show CDR1 as SNHLY and CDR2 as FYNNEI. With 3 bases removed from V and 0 bases from J, the gap between germline ends came to 9 bases. This CDR3 comprises 15 residues. The CDR3: CASSEGGYSNQPQHF. CDR3 coding DNA: TGTGCCAGCAGTGAGGGGGGTTATAGCAATCAGCCCCAGCATTTT. The full variable domain, its missing parts supplied by reference TRBV2 and TRBJ1-5, is EPEVTQTPSHQVTQMGQEVILRCVPISNHLYFYWYRQILGQKVEFLVSFYNNEISEKSEIFDDQFSVERPDGSNFTLKIRSTKLEDSAMYFCASSEGGYSNQPQHFGDGTRLSIL.

The V call is TRBV7-9, the J call TRBJ2-1; 7 bases match TRBD2. V was pared by 6 bases and J by 0 bases, with 8 bases of the junction left unmatched. CDR3 length: 16 amino acids. From germline, CDR1 is SEHNR and CDR2 FQNEAQ (reference sequence). The CDR3 DNA reads as TGTGCCAGCAGGAGTAGAGCGGGGAGCTCCTACAATGAGCAGTTCTTC. Residues: CASRSRAGSSYNEQFF.

The V gene is TRBV12-3 or TRBV12-4, the J gene TRBJ2-5; either TRBD1 or TRBD2 may fit D (5 bases each). The V and J ends lost 3 bases and 4 bases respectively, with 12 bases between them. This CDR3 contains 14 residues. CDR3 region: CASSFNVGTETQYF. The CDR3 DNA is TGTGCCAGCAGTTTTAATGTCGGGACAGAGACCCAGTACTTC.

The chain recombines TRBV5-1 with TRBJ2-5; 8 positions match TRBD2. The germline CDR1 and CDR2 sequences are SGHRS and YFSETQ. The CDR3 runs 15 residues. After removal of 4 bases from V and 5 bases from J, the junction contained 10 bases not matched to a gene. CDR3 coding DNA: TGCGCCAGCAGCGGGGGCGGGGGGTCCCTCGAGACCCAGTACTTC. Its translation: CASSGGGGSLETQYF.

The genes are TRBV12-3 or TRBV12-4 and TRBJ2-2; D may be TRBD1 (5 bases). CDR3 length equals 12 residues. Between the trimmed V and J ends, which lost 6 bases and 5 bases, there was a span of 7 bases. The CDR3 loop reads CASRAGTGELFF. The CDR3 nucleotides read TGTGCCAGCAGGGCAGGGACCGGGGAGCTGTTTTTT.

This sequence joins TRBV3-1 and TRBJ2-7; 9 bases are a match to TRBD1. Germline CDR1 reads LGHDT; CDR2 reads YNNKEL (reference sequence). The CDR3 is 15 residues long. V trimming: 4 bases; J trimming: 2 bases; junction bases outside the gene matches: 6. The CDR3 bases are TGTGCCAGCAGCCCACCGGACAGGGGACCCTACGAGCAGTACTTC. Protein sequence: CASSPPDRGPYEQYF.

This clonotype appeared many times. V and J are TRBV25-1 and TRBJ2-3; TRBD1 matches at 7 bases. Germline-derived CDR1 and CDR2 are MGHDK and SYGVNS. The J segment lost 2 bases and the V segment lost 3 bases, leaving 5 bases of the junction unmatched. CDR3 length: 15 residues. Here the CDR3 DNA reads TGTGCCAGCAGTGAGGAAACAGGGGCCACAGATACGCAGTATTTT. It codes for CASSEETGATDTQYF.

CDR3 amino acids: CASSPMTGGDSPLHF. CDR3 bases: TGTGCCAGCAGTCCTATGACAGGGGGCGATTCACCCCTCCACTTT. The chain joins TRBV27 to TRBJ1-6; 10 bases match TRBD1. Germline V lookup: CDR1 MNHEY, CDR2 SMNVEV (reference sequence). The CDR3 extends over 15 amino acids. Losses at the gene ends were 5 bases for V and 8 bases for J; bases not matched to a gene: 6.

This chain links TRBV7-9 with TRBJ2-7; no clear D. The CDR3 has 14 residues. V lost 3 bases and J 1 base, leaving 10 bases between the germline ends. Germline lookup yields CDR1 SEHNR and CDR2 FQNEAQ (reference sequence). As DNA, the CDR3 is TGTGCCAGCAGCTTCCAGGACGGTTCCTACGAGCAGTACGTC. Translation: CASSFQDGSYEQYV.

This clonotype was counted between two and nine times. The chain has TRBV20-1 and TRBJ2-7; D remains unclear. The CDR3 covers 14 residues. Germline values: CDR1 DFQATT, CDR2 SNEGSKA (reference sequence). Trimming removed 6 bases at V and 4 bases at J, with 19 bases between. CDR3 residues: CSAEKHGHAYEQYV. For the CDR3, the DNA is TGCAGTGCCGAGAAACACGGCCACGCGTACGAGCAGTACGTC.

This clonotype was counted between two and nine times. V is TRBV5-5 and J is TRBJ1-1, with TRBD1 as a possible D gene (6 bases). The V gene lost 5 bases and the J gene lost 1 base, with 12 bases spanning the gap. Germline V gene sequence: CDR1 SGHKS, CDR2 YYEKEE (reference sequence). The CDR3 is made up of 14 amino acids. DNA of the CDR3: TGTGCCAGCAGTTACGGGGGCTCGAACACTGAAGCTTTCTTT. As protein: CASSYGGSNTEAFF.